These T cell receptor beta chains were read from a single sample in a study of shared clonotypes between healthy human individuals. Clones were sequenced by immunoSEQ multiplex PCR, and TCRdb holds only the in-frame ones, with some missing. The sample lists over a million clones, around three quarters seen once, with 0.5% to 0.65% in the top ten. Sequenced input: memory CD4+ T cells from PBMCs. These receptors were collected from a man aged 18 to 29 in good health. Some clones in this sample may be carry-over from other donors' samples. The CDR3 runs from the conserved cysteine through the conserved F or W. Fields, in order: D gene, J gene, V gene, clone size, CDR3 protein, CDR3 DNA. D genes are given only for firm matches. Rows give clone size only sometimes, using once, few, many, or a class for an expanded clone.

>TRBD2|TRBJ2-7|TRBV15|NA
CATSSRQRGFYEQYF
TGTGCCACCAGCAGTCGACAGCGGGGGTTCTACGAGCAGTACTTC
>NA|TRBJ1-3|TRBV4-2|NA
CASSQDIRGDRGNTIYF
TGTGCCAGCAGCCAAGATATTCGGGGAGACCGGGGGAACACCATATATTTT
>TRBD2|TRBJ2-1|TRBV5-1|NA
CASTMTPAGGRNEQFF
TGCGCCAGCACCATGACACCAGCGGGAGGGAGGAATGAGCAGTTCTTC
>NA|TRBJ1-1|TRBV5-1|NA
CASSLGRAALNTEAFF
TGCGCCAGCAGCTTGGGTCGGGCAGCGCTGAACACTGAAGCTTTCTTT
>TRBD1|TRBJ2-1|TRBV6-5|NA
CASKGRGYNEQFF
TGTGCCAGCAAGGGCAGGGGGTACAATGAGCAGTTCTTC
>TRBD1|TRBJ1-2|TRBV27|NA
CASSLERGQGYTF
TGTGCCAGCAGCCTCGAGAGGGGGCAAGGCTACACCTTC
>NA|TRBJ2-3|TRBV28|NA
CASSLDSTDTQYF
TGTGCCAGCAGTCTCGACTCCACAGATACGCAGTATTTT
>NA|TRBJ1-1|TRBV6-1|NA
CASSTRGGVNTEAFF
TGTGCCAGCAGCACGCGAGGGGGAGTGAACACTGAAGCTTTCTTT
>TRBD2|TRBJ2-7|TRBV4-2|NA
CASSQAGTSGRYEQYF
TGTGCCAGCAGCCAGGCGGGGACTAGCGGGAGGTACGAGCAGTACTTC
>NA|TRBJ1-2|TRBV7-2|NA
CASSPPRTVEGYTF
TGTGCCAGCAGCCCCCCCAGGACAGTCGAAGGCTACACCTTC
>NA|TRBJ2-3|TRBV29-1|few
CSGRNTDTQYF
TGCAGCGGGAGAAACACAGATACGCAGTATTTT
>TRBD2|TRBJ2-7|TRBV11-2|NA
CASSGGLHYEQYF
TGTGCCAGCAGCGGGGGACTACATTACGAGCAGTACTTC
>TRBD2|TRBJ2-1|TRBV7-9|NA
CASSLVAGGPYNEQFF
TGTGCCAGCAGCTTAGTTGCGGGAGGGCCCTACAATGAGCAGTTCTTC
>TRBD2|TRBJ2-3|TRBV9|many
CASSVMIAGDTQYF
TGTGCCAGCAGCGTAATGATAGCGGGAGATACGCAGTATTTT
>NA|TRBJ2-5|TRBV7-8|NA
CASSPLTESQETQYF
TGTGCCAGCAGCCCGTTGACAGAGTCTCAAGAGACCCAGTACTTC
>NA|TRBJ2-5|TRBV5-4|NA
CASSMDTRTRQETQYF
TGTGCCAGCAGCATGGATACTCGGACTCGACAAGAGACCCAGTACTTC
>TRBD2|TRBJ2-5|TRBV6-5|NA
CASRGLADNQETQYF
TGTGCCAGCAGGGGACTAGCGGATAACCAAGAGACCCAGTACTTC
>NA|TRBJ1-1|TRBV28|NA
CASSGVMTRPEAFF
TGTGCCAGCAGCGGAGTGATGACGCGCCCTGAAGCTTTCTTT
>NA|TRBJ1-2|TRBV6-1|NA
CASTAPDRPYGYTF
TGTGCCAGCACCGCCCCCGACAGACCCTATGGCTACACCTTC
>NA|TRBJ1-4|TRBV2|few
CASMNRGGYGKLFF
TGTGCCAGCATGAACCGGGGAGGATACGGAAAACTGTTTTTT